This TCR beta chain was identified in a study of vaccination effects on CD4 cells after COVID-19 (dated by TCRdb to 2021 to 2024). Looking at the study overall: In the ViraFEST assay, PBMC were stimulated with viral peptide pools, and TCR sequencing was then used to find antigen-specific CD4+ T cell clonotypes based on their expansion. Across the study, the median time from the second dose to post-vaccine sampling was 72 days (range 14 to 241). Each well held 2 million to 2.5 million PBMC cultured in IMDM containing roughly 5.1% human AB serum, roughly 10 IU/ml IL-2 and gentamicin, along with about 9.3 ug/ml peptides. SARS-CoV-2 spike-specific CD4+ TCR repertoires from before and after mRNA vaccination were compared in COVID-19 convalescent patients and in infection-naive vaccine recipients. Altogether, some 11 COVID-19 convalescent patients and a few SARS-CoV-2-naive healthy vaccine recipients made up the full study. The Oncomine TCR Beta short-read assay on an Illumina iSeq 100 was used to sequence cultures from other donors in the study.

After approximately eleven days of culture, CD4+ T cells were isolated with the EasySep CD4+ T cell isolation kit. Participants received two doses of either the BNT162b2 or the mRNA-1273 mRNA SARS-CoV-2 vaccine. Healthy vaccine recipients had no prior SARS-CoV-2 infection, confirmed by negative nucleocapsid antibodies before and after vaccination. Half of the culture medium was replaced with fresh IL-2-containing medium on days 3 and 7. Unless otherwise noted, each peptide stimulation condition was cultured in triplicate wells. PBMC were separated from whole blood using Ficoll-Paque Plus gradient centrifugation and were then either cryopreserved at -140C or used fresh. Genomic DNA was extracted from cultured CD4+ T cells with the QIAamp micro DNA kit. Via the germline V gene (reference sequence), CDR1 is SEHNR and CDR2 FQNEAQ. The V and J ends are trimmed by 8 bases and 0 bases, leaving 10 bases between them. Including cysteine and phenylalanine, the CDR3 has 14 amino acids. Kept here is only the CDR3 DNA, which spans 42 bases and is read in frame from base 1.

As regards this clone: Its specific antigen is unknown. Base qualities are not provided; no much larger clone lies one nucleotide away.

Receptor amplification or capture employed the immunoSEQ multiplex PCR assay. TCR beta CDR3 sequencing was performed on DNA from the cultured, isolated CD4+ T cells. As for how the authors treated the data: Non-productive TCR sequences were discarded, and reads were trimmed to the CDR3 region, with only CDR3s of 7 or more amino acids retained. The MANAFEST web app was used to identify antigen-specific clonotypes by comparing expansion in peptide wells with expansion in reference cultures. Positive clones required FDR<0.05 expansion versus reference and all other wells, odds ratio above 5, and frequency above 0.1% in two replicate wells. A clonotype was called cross-reactive if it was significantly expanded both in SARS-CoV-2 spike wells and in at least one common cold coronavirus spike condition. CDR3 similarity was assessed by Levenshtein distance with the stringdist R package, and unrooted trees were built with ape in R 3.6.1. Sourced from immuneACCESS, this table was stored by TCRdb with only in-frame sequences that have V and J called. A share of the clones is absent; for the studies checked, an unresolved V gene accounts for under half, and the remainder has no known explanation. V and J calls and clone size are as listed in that table; D and trimming were resolved from the DNA. In this sample the table shows some 40,000 clones, about 62% of which occur a single time. 6% to 8.5% of the sample rests with the top ten.

General conclusions and limits of the study: Both infection-induced and vaccine-induced clones contracted markedly at late post-vaccination timepoints, which is consistent with waning T cell responses. Among healthy vaccine recipients, nearly all vaccine-induced clones were SARS-CoV-2 mono-reactive, and just 1 of 255 was cross-reactive with common cold coronaviruses. Only a small number of convalescent patients were included, and no early post-infection timepoints were available, which limited the study.

The rearranged segments are TRBV7-9 and TRBJ2-2, and perhaps TRBD2 as D gene, on 5 matching bases. This specimen was CD4+ T cells from PBMCs cultured without peptide, taken after COVID-19 vaccination. The receptor comes from a human donor who received a COVID-19 vaccine. The bases read TGTGCCAGCCCCGGGGTTCCGAACACCGGGGAGCTGTTTTTT. Its protein is CASPGVPNTGELFF.